This T cell receptor beta chain was sequenced for a study of blood T cell repertoires in COVID-19. Turning to the study itself: Acute and convalescent COVID-19 specimens originated in the United States, Italy and Spain. T cells, B-cell-depleted T cells, or PBMCs provided the cDNA or gDNA that served as material.

The CDR3 totals 15 residues. Unmatched junction bases numbered 5, after V lost 1 base and J lost 6 bases. Germline V gene sequence: CDR1 SGHTA, CDR2 FQGTGA. Original handling: Nucleated cell number was recorded as an estimate derived from reference gene primer amplification. TCRdb's table, derived via immunoSEQ multiplex PCR, lists solely in-frame clones and lacks some. That table is the source of V, J and clone size, and D and trimming were worked out from the DNA. The sample records over 110,000 clones, around 80% being singletons. The rearrangement joins TRBV7-3 to TRBJ2-2, with 7 bases matching TRBD2. The sample comprised peripheral blood. The source is a man between 65 and 85 years old who had recovered from COVID-19. CDR3 region: CASSLNLAGAGELFF. CDR3 sequence (DNA): TGTGCCAGCAGCTTAAATCTGGCGGGAGCCGGGGAGCTGTTTTTT.